A selection of T cell receptor beta chains follows, all from one sample in a study of pediatric ulcerative colitis. Generated by immunoSEQ multiplex PCR, the TCRdb table keeps only in-frame clones and is missing some. The sample has tens of thousands of clones; 65% to 85% are singletons. The specimen sequenced was gut tissue. These receptors all stem from a boy aged 5-17 years with severe ulcerative colitis. CDR3s include the opening cysteine and the closing phenylalanine or tryptophan. D genes are given only for firm matches. Clone sizes are given selectively: once, few, many, or a class where the clone is expanded.

.	TRBJ2-6	TRBV5-1	.	CASSYRGGAGANVLTF	TGCGCCAGCAGCTACAGGGGAGGTGCTGGGGCCAACGTCCTGACTTTC
.	TRBJ1-2	TRBV4-1	.	CASSQDDRGLFGYTF	TGCGCCAGCAGCCAAGACGACCGAGGGTTGTTTGGCTACACCTTC
.	TRBJ2-5	TRBV5-1	few	CASSLVDGNQETQYF	TGCGCCAGCAGCTTGGTGGACGGAAATCAAGAGACCCAGTACTTC
.	TRBJ2-5	TRBV4-1	.	CASSQGLFGGGQETQYF	TGCGCCAGCAGCCAGGGACTTTTCGGGGGAGGCCAAGAGACCCAGTACTTC
.	TRBJ2-5	TRBV6-5	.	CASSYGGGPAETQYF	TGTGCCAGCAGTTACGGGGGGGGCCCCGCGGAGACCCAGTACTTC
.	TRBJ2-7	TRBV28	.	CASSPRGSSSYEQYF	TGTGCCAGCAGTCCAAGAGGTTCTAGCTCCTACGAGCAGTACTTC
.	TRBJ1-4	TRBV7-2	.	CASSRTVANEKLFF	TGTGCCAGCAGCCGGACAGTGGCTAATGAAAAACTGTTTTTT
.	TRBJ2-1	TRBV19	.	CASATAGALGHNEQFF	TGTGCCAGTGCCACCGCGGGGGCGCTTGGCCACAATGAGCAGTTCTTC
TRBD1	TRBJ2-2	TRBV4-1	.	CASSQMGQTTNTGELFF	TGCGCCAGCAGCCAAATGGGACAGACCACGAACACCGGGGAGCTGTTTTTT
.	TRBJ1-2	TRBV30	.	CAWTLEGGPTF	TGTGCCTGGACCTTAGAGGGGGGGCCCACCTTC
.	TRBJ1-2	TRBV5-1	once	CASSLAPRTYYGYTF	TGCGCCAGCAGCTTGGCCCCAAGAACCTACTATGGCTACACCTTC
.	TRBJ2-2	TRBV9	few	CASSVEDGELFF	TGTGCCAGCAGCGTTGAGGACGGGGAGCTGTTTTTT
.	TRBJ1-1	TRBV7-6	.	CASSLAGTHEAFF	TGTGCCAGCAGCTTGGCCGGGACACATGAAGCTTTCTTT
TRBD2	TRBJ2-3	TRBV7-7	.	CASSLGTSGGTDTQYF	TGTGCTAGCAGCTTGGGGACTAGCGGGGGCACAGATACGCAGTATTTT
TRBD1	TRBJ1-1	TRBV6-1	few	CASTPGQGNTEAFF	TGTGCCAGCACTCCGGGACAGGGGAACACTGAAGCTTTCTTT
TRBD1	TRBJ2-3	TRBV9	.	CASSDTGQGGDTQYF	TGTGCCAGCAGCGATACCGGACAGGGGGGCGATACGCAGTATTTT
TRBD1	TRBJ2-1	TRBV5-4	once	CASSSGQGTYNEQFF	TGTGCCAGCAGCTCGGGACAGGGGACCTACAATGAGCAGTTCTTC
.	TRBJ2-7	TRBV5-4	.	CASSLPGEGKEQYF	TGTGCCAGCAGCTTGCCGGGGGAAGGAAAGGAGCAGTACTTC
TRBD1	TRBJ1-5	TRBV27	.	CASSPDREYSQPQHF	TGTGCCAGCAGTCCGGACAGGGAATATAGTCAGCCCCAGCATTTT
.	TRBJ1-1	TRBV5-1	.	CASSLALMNTEAFF	TGCGCCAGCAGCTTGGCCCTCATGAACACTGAAGCTTTCTTT
.	TRBJ2-5	TRBV5-1	.	CASSFLWGDQSDQETQYF	TGCGCCAGCAGCTTCCTATGGGGGGACCAGTCCGATCAAGAGACCCAGTACTTC
.	TRBJ1-2	TRBV6-5	.	CASSLDRRTNYGYTF	TGTGCCAGCAGTTTGGACAGACGGACTAACTATGGCTACACCTTC
.	TRBJ2-1	TRBV2	.	CASSDPNSYNEQFF	TGTGCCAGCAGTGATCCGAACTCCTACAATGAGCAGTTCTTC
.	TRBJ2-2	TRBV20-1	.	CSAPGGAELFF	TGCAGTGCCCCAGGGGGGGCGGAGCTGTTTTTT
TRBD1	TRBJ2-7	TRBV2	.	CASSGGQGVHEQYF	TGTGCCAGCAGTGGGGGACAGGGGGTCCACGAGCAGTACTTC
.	TRBJ1-1	TRBV4-1	.	CASSQDTGGEAFF	TGCGCCAGCAGCCAAGATACGGGGGGTGAAGCTTTCTTT
.	TRBJ2-6	TRBV28	once	CASTQLGRGANVLTF	TGTGCCAGCACCCAGTTGGGGAGAGGGGCCAACGTCCTGACTTTC
.	TRBJ2-1	TRBV1	.	CTSSQDLSPYNEQFF	TGCACCAGCAGCCAAGATCTCAGCCCCTACAATGAGCAGTTCTTC
.	TRBJ2-2	TRBV10-1	.	CATTWDSGTGELFF	TGCGCCACCACGTGGGACTCCGGCACCGGGGAGCTGTTTTTT
.	TRBJ2-5	TRBV19	few	CASSTSRGETQYF	TGTGCCAGTAGTACTAGTAGGGGAGAGACCCAGTACTTC
.	TRBJ2-7	TRBV7-9	.	CASSLSHEQYF	TGTGCCAGCAGCTTAAGTCACGAGCAGTACTTC
.	TRBJ2-3	TRBV10-1	.	CASSVGGSSTDTQYF	TGCGCCAGCAGTGTCGGGGGATCTAGCACAGATACGCAGTATTTT
TRBD2	TRBJ2-1	TRBV2	.	CASSEFYGGAASYNEQFF	TGTGCCAGCAGTGAGTTTTACGGGGGGGCCGCCAGTTACAATGAGCAGTTCTTC
.	TRBJ2-7	TRBV15	.	CATSPGAEPYYEQYF	TGTGCCACCAGCCCCGGGGCGGAGCCCTACTACGAGCAGTACTTC
.	TRBJ1-1	TRBV7-9	.	CASSSTGSLNTEAFF	TGTGCCAGCAGCTCCACCGGGTCCTTGAACACTGAAGCTTTCTTT
TRBD1	TRBJ1-1	TRBV29-1	.	CSARTGMNTEAFF	TGCAGCGCCCGGACAGGAATGAACACTGAAGCTTTCTTT
.	TRBJ2-5	TRBV11-3	.	CASSLRASATQYF	TGTGCCAGCAGCTTACGGGCTAGTGCCACCCAGTACTTC
TRBD1	TRBJ2-2	TRBV5-4	.	CASSQTGAFTGELFF	TGTGCCAGCAGCCAGACAGGGGCTTTCACCGGGGAGCTGTTTTTT
.	TRBJ1-2	TRBV29-1	.	CSVARGENYGYTF	TGCAGCGTCGCAAGAGGGGAAAACTATGGCTACACCTTC
TRBD1	TRBJ2-7	TRBV7-9	.	CASSSGTGAYEQYF	TGTGCCAGCAGCTCCGGGACAGGGGCCTACGAGCAGTACTTC
.	TRBJ2-5	TRBV18	.	CASSPSAFGETQYF	TGTGCCAGCTCACCCTCGGCGTTCGGTGAGACCCAGTACTTC
.	TRBJ2-3	TRBV7-6	.	CASSLGGVQNTQYF	TGTGCCAGCAGCTTAGGCGGGGTCCAGAATACGCAGTATTTT
.	TRBJ1-2	TRBV7-9	.	CASSLSPPGLGYGYTF	TGTGCCAGCAGCTTAAGCCCCCCAGGGTTGGGATATGGCTACACCTTC
TRBD1	TRBJ2-1	TRBV5-6	few	CASSLRQGRADEQFF	TGTGCCAGCAGCTTACGACAGGGGCGGGCCGATGAGCAGTTCTTC
TRBD1	TRBJ1-2	TRBV5-6	.	CASSLPGGSFGYTF	TGTGCCAGCAGCTTGCCAGGGGGCTCTTTTGGCTACACCTTC
TRBD1	TRBJ2-3	TRBV10-3	.	CAISEIRDSDTDTQYF	TGTGCCATCAGTGAGATCCGGGACAGCGACACAGATACGCAGTATTTT
TRBD1	TRBJ2-2	TRBV18	.	CASSSPGDRATGELFF	TGTGCCAGCTCATCGCCGGGGGACAGGGCGACCGGGGAGCTGTTTTTT
TRBD1	TRBJ1-1	TRBV7-9	.	CASSVTGGIMNTEAFF	TGTGCCAGCAGCGTCACAGGGGGTATTATGAACACTGAAGCTTTCTTT
.	TRBJ2-4	TRBV10-3	.	CAIERKAKNIQYF	TGTGCCATCGAGAGGAAAGCCAAAAACATTCAGTACTTC
.	TRBJ1-1	TRBV20-1	.	CSANRQVGAFF	TGCAGTGCTAACAGGCAGGTGGGCGCTTTCTTT
.	TRBJ1-1	TRBV5-1	.	CASSSITGRTEAFF	TGCGCCAGCAGCTCCATAACAGGTCGCACTGAAGCTTTCTTT
TRBD1	TRBJ1-1	TRBV6-5	few	CASTGQGYTEAFF	TGTGCCAGCACCGGACAGGGGTACACTGAAGCTTTCTTT
TRBD1	TRBJ1-2	TRBV7-9	.	CASSATGERRYGYTF	TGTGCCAGCAGCGCCACAGGGGAACGGCGCTATGGCTACACCTTC
.	TRBJ2-5	TRBV5-1	.	CASSLQQRNQETQYF	TGCGCCAGCAGCCTACAGCAGAGAAATCAAGAGACCCAGTACTTC
.	TRBJ1-6	TRBV6-1	.	CATSGQTNSPLHF	TGTGCCACGTCTGGACAGACAAATTCACCCCTCCACTTT